The TCR beta chain under discussion was sequenced for a study of CD8 T cells in ankylosing spondylitis. The CDR3 runs to 12 residues. Germline-derived CDR1 and CDR2 are DFQATT and SNEGSKA (reference sequence). V lost 1 base and J 8 bases, leaving 9 bases between the germline ends. This clonotype was recorded many times. Its cognate antigen is unknown. Findings of the study overall: About 8 highly homologous variants made up a TCR beta motif that seemed to typify ankylosing spondylitis blood.

TCRdb re-derived calls from the 5' RACE reads in MiXCR, one entry per CDR3 protein. The table has around 890,000 distinct CDR3 sequences, around 11% seen once. The TCR comes from a male donor with ankylosing spondylitis. Source material: blood, either unsorted or a sorted T cell fraction (not recorded which). The chain is built from TRBV20-1 and TRBJ2-1, with D uncertain. CDR3: CSARGVSDEQFF. The DNA for the CDR3 is TGCAGTGCTAGAGGCGTCTCCGATGAGCAGTTCTTC.